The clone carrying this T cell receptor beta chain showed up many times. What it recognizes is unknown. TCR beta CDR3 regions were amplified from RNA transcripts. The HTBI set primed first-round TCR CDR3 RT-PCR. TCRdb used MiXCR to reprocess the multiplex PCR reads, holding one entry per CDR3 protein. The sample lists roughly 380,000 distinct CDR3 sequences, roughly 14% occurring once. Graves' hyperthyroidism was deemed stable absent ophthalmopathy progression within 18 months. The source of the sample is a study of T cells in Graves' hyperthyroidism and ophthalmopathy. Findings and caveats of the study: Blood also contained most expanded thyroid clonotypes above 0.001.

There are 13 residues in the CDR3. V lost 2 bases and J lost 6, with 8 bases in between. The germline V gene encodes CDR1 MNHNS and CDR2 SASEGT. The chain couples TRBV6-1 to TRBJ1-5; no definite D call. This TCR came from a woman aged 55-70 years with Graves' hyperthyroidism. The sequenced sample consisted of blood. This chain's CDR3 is CASSETQRQPQHF. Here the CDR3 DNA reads TGTGCCAGCAGTGAAACTCAGCGTCAGCCCCAGCATTTT.